This T cell receptor (beta chain) was sequenced during a study of T cell responses to AZD1222 COVID-19 vaccine. Study-level points and caveats: Two AZD1222 doses significantly raised spike-specific TCR breadth and depth over controls. Repertoire sampling was restricted to post-peak T cell response timepoints. Reports say nearly half of spike-specific TCRs go after unmutated variant regions.

With respect to this clone: Its matching antigen is unknown.

Second-dose schedules of about 4 or about 12 weeks were combined. The CDR3 is made up of 15 amino acids. Per germline, CDR1 GTSNPN and CDR2 SVGIG (reference sequence). The trim removed 3 bases at V and 6 bases at J, leaving 12 bases unmatched. Using immunoSEQ multiplex PCR, the repertoire was profiled, and TCRdb retains in-frame clones only, with some absent. The sample includes around 70,000 clones, around nine tenths of them seen just once. The material was peripheral blood, obtained 28 days after the second AZD1222 dose. The rearrangement uses TRBV30 and TRBJ2-7; 9 nucleotides line up with TRBD2. This clonotype was sampled from an adult who received the AZD1222 COVID-19 vaccine. The CDR3 nucleotides are TGTGCCTGGAGGATGTGGGCTAGCGGGACTTCCGAGCAGTACTTC. Translating it yields CAWRMWASGTSEQYF.